Each of the 18 T cell receptor beta chains below was sequenced from the same sample in a study of tumor-infiltrating lymphocytes in oesophageal squamous cell carcinoma. From the PCR reads, TCRdb called clonotypes with MiXCR, one entry per CDR3 protein. The data hold approximately 13,000 distinct CDR3 sequences, with roughly half observed a single time. Material for sequencing was esophageal tumor tissue. These receptors all come from a male donor with esophageal squamous cell carcinoma.

The count of this clonotype is one. The chain combines TRBV3-1 with TRBJ2-2; no definite D call. V lost 1 base and J lost 5, with 8 bases in between. The V gene's germline CDR1 is LGHDT and CDR2 YNNKEL (reference sequence). This CDR3 region has 14 residues. CDR3 bases: TGTGCCAGCAGCCAAGGAGGTGGGACCGGGGAGCTGTTTTTT. This codes for CASSQGGGTGELFF.

This clonotype was seen many times. V and J are TRBV6-2 or TRBV6-3 and TRBJ2-7; 8 positions match TRBD1. Germline assignment: CDR1 MNHEY and CDR2 SVGEGT. The CDR3 has 16 residues. V lost 2 bases and J lost 1; bases outside the gene matches: 7. This CDR3 reads CASSYRRDRQSYEQYF. CDR3 coding DNA: TGTGCCAGCAGTTACCGCCGGGACAGGCAATCCTACGAGCAGTACTTC.

For this clonotype: Because it lacks the conserved phenylalanine or tryptophan at the end, this CDR3 is likely a read error. Because the CDR3's place on the DNA is in doubt, the DNA is left out and the CDR3 is given as listed by TCRdb. J is TRBJ2-6 and V is TRBV6-8; no check of the table's D call, TRBD2, against the DNA was made. The germline V gene encodes CDR1 MNHGY and CDR2 SAAAGT. Ends included, the CDR3 has 15 residues. The CDR3 reads CASSGGADNEQYFGA.

This clonotype appeared a few times. This chain links TRBV7-3 with TRBJ2-5; D is unresolved. The CDR3 is 15 residues long. V was trimmed by 2 bases and J by 1 base, leaving 11 bases between them. In germline, CDR1 is SGHTA, CDR2 FQGTGA. CDR3 in DNA: TGTGCCAGCAGCTTATTTGCCGGCTTCCAAGAGACCCAGTACTTC. It encodes CASSLFAGFQETQYF.

This chain connects TRBV10-2 to TRBJ2-6, with 7 bases lining up with TRBD1. The CDR3 consists of 17 residues. The germline V gene encodes CDR1 WSHSY and CDR2 SAAADI. V trimming: 6 bases; J trimming: 0 bases; junction bases outside the gene matches: 8. For the CDR3, the DNA is TGCGCCAGCAGGAAGGGACAGTTAAGCTCTGGGGCCAACGTCCTGACTTTC. Its protein product is CASRKGQLSSGANVLTF.

This clonotype was picked up many times. V and J are TRBV6-6 and TRBJ1-2; TRBD1 matches at 7 bases. CDR3 size: 15 residues. The V gene end was trimmed by 2 bases and the J gene end by 0 bases; junction bases not matched to a gene: 3. The germline V gene has CDR1 MNHNY and CDR2 SVGAGI (reference sequence). CDR3 sequence (DNA): TGTGCCAGCAGTTACCTGGGACAGTCTAACTATGGCTACACCTTC. Its translation: CASSYLGQSNYGYTF.

This clonotype ranks as medium-sized. V and J are TRBV7-9 and TRBJ2-3; D perhaps matches TRBD1 (5 bases). V lost 5 bases and J lost 2, with 14 bases in between. This CDR3 has 15 amino acids. Germline V gives CDR1 SEHNR, CDR2 FQNEAQ (reference sequence). The CDR3 region is CASSDTIGVTDTQYF. CDR3 nucleotides: TGTGCCAGCAGCGATACGATAGGGGTCACAGATACGCAGTATTTT.

DNA of the CDR3: TGTGCCAGCAGCTTAGATGCCTCACCGGTTAGGCAGTACTTC. Translated, it gives CASSLDASPVRQYF. The chain links TRBV7-6 to TRBJ2-7; D is uncertain. The CDR3 has 14 amino acids. The V end was cut by 1 base, the J end by 9 bases, with 16 bases between. CDR1 SGHVS and CDR2 FNYEAQ come from the germline V gene.

The genes are TRBV6-4 and TRBJ2-4; D remains ambiguous. The end of the DNA is better explained by TRBJ2-7, so the J call may be wrong. The germline V gene has CDR1 MRHNA and CDR2 SNTAGT. CDR3 length: 11 amino acids. CDR3 bases: TGTGCCAGCAGTGAAGGGTACGAGCAGTACTTC. Encoded protein: CASSEGYEQYF.

This CDR3 reads CASSRERNNYEQYF. The CDR3 DNA reads as TGTGCCAGCAGCCGCGAACGCAACAACTACGAGCAGTACTTC. V is TRBV7-2 and J is TRBJ2-5; D uncertain. The DNA end is a closer match to TRBJ2-7, so the J assignment may be wrong. The CDR3 length is 14 residues. Germline CDR1 and CDR2: SGHTA and FQGNSA.

The chain recombines TRBV28 with TRBJ2-1, with D unclear. The J call is in doubt because the DNA end fits TRBJ2-7 better. This CDR3 is built from 14 residues. Germline lookup yields CDR1 MDHEN and CDR2 SYDVKM. The CDR3 protein is CASSLFPGSYEQYF. The CDR3, as DNA: TGTGCCAGCAGTTTATTTCCCGGGTCCTACGAGCAGTACTTC.

This clonotype was seen repeatedly, ten times or more. Since a much larger clone is just one base distant, this may be a read error. The V and J genes are TRBV7-9 and TRBJ2-1, with TRBD2 as a possible D gene (5 bases). Matching the DNA end better, TRBJ2-7 makes the J call doubtful. Germline CDR1 SEHNR, CDR2 FQNEAQ (reference sequence). The CDR3 loop spans 18 amino acids. CDR3 amino acids: CASSSLAYSRSSYNEQYF. The CDR3 nucleotides read TGTGCCAGCAGCTCGCTAGCTTATAGCAGAAGCTCCTACAATGAGCAGTACTTC.

J is TRBJ2-1 and V is TRBV5-1; 13 bases line up with TRBD2. With the DNA end fitting TRBJ2-7 better, the J assignment may be wrong. The germline CDR1 and CDR2 sequences are SGHRS and YFSETQ. This CDR3 is 15 amino acids long. The CDR3 DNA reads TGCGCCAGCAGCTTCGGGACTAGCGGGAACCATGAGCAGTACTTC. Translation: CASSFGTSGNHEQYF.

V is TRBV7-8 and J is TRBJ2-4, with 7 bases lining up with TRBD1. With 2 bases clipped from V and 3 bases from J, the junction kept 16 bases outside the gene matches. Per the germline V gene, CDR1 is SGHVS and CDR2 is FQNEAQ. This CDR3 has 19 amino acids. The CDR3 spells CASSLLPYNRGEGKNIQYF. In DNA, the CDR3 is TGTGCCAGCAGCTTATTACCCTATAACAGGGGTGAGGGCAAAAACATTCAGTACTTC.

This rearrangement joins TRBV6-8 to TRBJ2-5; D ambiguous. The tail of the sequence fits TRBJ2-1 better, so the J call may be wrong. Germline V lookup: CDR1 MNHGY, CDR2 SAAAGT. The CDR3 covers 14 residues. CDR3 nucleotides: TGTGCCAGCAGTTCCTCAGACTGGCCAAATGAGCAGTTCTTC. Its translation is CASSSSDWPNEQFF.

There are a few counts of this clonotype. The chain joins TRBV7-6 to TRBJ2-1; TRBD2 might be the D (5 bases). This CDR3 has 15 amino acids. Germline V CDR1 and CDR2: SGHVS, FNYEAQ. V lost 5 bases to trimming and J lost 7 bases, with 18 bases between them. The CDR3 region is CASSLNEGWLNEQFF. The CDR3 region has the DNA TGTGCCAGCAGCCTAAACGAGGGTTGGTTAAATGAGCAGTTCTTC.

This clonotype appeared many times. V is TRBV19 and J is TRBJ1-5; a possible D gene is TRBD1 (5 bases). This CDR3 spans 15 amino acids. Trimming took 6 bases from V and 4 from J, leaving 16 bases between them. Germline loops: CDR1 LNHDA, CDR2 SQIVND (reference sequence). This CDR3 is CASREVGLLNQPQHF. CDR3 nucleotides: TGTGCCAGTAGGGAAGTGGGACTTTTGAATCAGCCCCAGCATTTT. The whole variable domain, remainder taken from reference TRBV19 and TRBJ1-5, is DGGITQSPKYLFRKEGQNVTLSCEQNLNHDAMYWYRQDPGQGLRLIYYSQIVNDFQKGDIAEGYSVSREKKESFPLTVTSAQKNPTAFYLCASREVGLLNQPQHFGDGTRLSIL.

This clonotype has only a few counts. The rearrangement uses TRBV6-1 and TRBJ2-1, with 13 positions matching TRBD2. The V gene's germline CDR1 is MNHNS and CDR2 SASEGT. Unmatched junction bases numbered 9, after V lost 7 bases and J lost 6 bases. The CDR3 spans 16 residues. CDR3 nucleotides: TGTGCCAGCAAAGGACTAGCGGGAGCCTCGTTCAATGAGCAGTTCTTC. Amino acids: CASKGLAGASFNEQFF.